A selection of T cell receptor beta chains follows, all from one sample in a study of CD8 T cells in ankylosing spondylitis. TCRdb re-derived calls from the 5' RACE reads in MiXCR, one entry per CDR3 protein. Of around 340,000 distinct CDR3 sequences in the sample, roughly 15% were seen once. The sample was blood, either unsorted or a sorted T cell fraction (not recorded which). These receptors were taken from a male donor with ankylosing spondylitis or in good health (not recorded which). Each CDR3 is given without its conserved first and last residue. D genes are given only for firm matches.

- TRBV3-1 ASSQRRDSAKNIQY
- TRBV12-3/TRBV12-4 ASSPYSRYSNQPQH
- TRBV7-9 ASSLPTGLKETQY
- TRBV12-5 ASASSLTQY
- TRBV28 ASSYPGWVEQY
- TRBV27 ASSGRGDQPQH
TRBD1 TRBV5-1 ASSSGQGNTIY
- TRBV12-3/TRBV12-4 ASSFNGDDSKF
TRBD2 TRBV14 ASSDLAGEVDEQF
- TRBV5-1 ASSSDSPEAF
- TRBV4-1 ASSLQDKPNYGYT
TRBD1 TRBV9 ASSVDAGGRSSYNEQF
- TRBV20-1 SARDRGRDTQY
- TRBV11-2 ASSLDGAAAPQY
- TRBV3-1 ASSQDLGNHNEQF
TRBD1 TRBV6-5 ASSYGAGGRDEQF
TRBD2 TRBV20-1 SARPIAGGSYEQY
TRBD1 TRBV5-1 ASSATGAVAKNIQY
TRBD1 TRBV10-3 ATTGDEGYT
- TRBV5-1 ASSAGTKDTEAF
TRBD2 TRBV3-1 ASSQVNKRGNEQF
- TRBV20-1 SALDSGETQY
- TRBV14 ASSQGSGYT
- TRBV4-2 ASTLQGRASDTQY
- TRBV20-1 SAGDWGEQY
TRBD1 TRBV12-3/TRBV12-4 ASRPGTGLSNQPQH
TRBD1 TRBV5-1 ASSFGQGGNTQY
- TRBV20-1 SAGGPSDADTQY
TRBD2 TRBV6-2/TRBV6-3 ASRSGGWVSEQF